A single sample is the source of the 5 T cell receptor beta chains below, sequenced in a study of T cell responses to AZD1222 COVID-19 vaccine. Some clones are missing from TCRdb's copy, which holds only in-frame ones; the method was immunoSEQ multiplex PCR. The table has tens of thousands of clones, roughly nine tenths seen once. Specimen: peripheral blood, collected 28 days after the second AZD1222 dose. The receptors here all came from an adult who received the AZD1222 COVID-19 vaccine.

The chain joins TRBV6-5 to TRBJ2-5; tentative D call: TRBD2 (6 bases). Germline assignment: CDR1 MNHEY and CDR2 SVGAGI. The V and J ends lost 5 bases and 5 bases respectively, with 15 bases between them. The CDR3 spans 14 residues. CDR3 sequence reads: CASSPRGSGETQYF. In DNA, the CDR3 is TGTGCCAGCAGTCCCCGGGGGAGTGGGGAGACCCAGTACTTC.

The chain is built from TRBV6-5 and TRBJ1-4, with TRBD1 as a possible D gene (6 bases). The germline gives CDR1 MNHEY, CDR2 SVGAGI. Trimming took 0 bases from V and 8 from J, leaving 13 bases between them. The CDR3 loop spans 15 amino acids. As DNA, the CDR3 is TGTGCCAGCAGTTACTCGATGGGGGCGGACGAAAAACTGTTTTTT. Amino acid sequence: CASSYSMGADEKLFF.

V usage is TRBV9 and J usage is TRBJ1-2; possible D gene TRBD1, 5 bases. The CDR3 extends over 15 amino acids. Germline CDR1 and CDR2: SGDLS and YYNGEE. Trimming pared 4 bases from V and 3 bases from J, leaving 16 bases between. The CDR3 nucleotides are TGTGCCAGCAGCCCCCAATTTAGGGGCGACTATGGCTACACCTTC. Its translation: CASSPQFRGDYGYTF.

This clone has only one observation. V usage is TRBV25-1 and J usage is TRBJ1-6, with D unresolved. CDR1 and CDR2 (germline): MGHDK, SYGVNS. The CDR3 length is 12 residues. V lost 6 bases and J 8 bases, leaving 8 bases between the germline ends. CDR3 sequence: CASSWGDSPLHF. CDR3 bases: TGTGCCAGCAGCTGGGGAGATTCACCCCTCCACTTT.

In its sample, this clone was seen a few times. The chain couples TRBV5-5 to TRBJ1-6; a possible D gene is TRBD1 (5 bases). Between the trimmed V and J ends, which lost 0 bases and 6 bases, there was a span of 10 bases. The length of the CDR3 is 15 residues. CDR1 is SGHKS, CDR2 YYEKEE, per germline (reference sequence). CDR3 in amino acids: CASSLEGPGNSPLHF. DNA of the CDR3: TGTGCCAGCAGCTTGGAGGGACCCGGTAATTCACCCCTCCACTTT.